The 20 T cell receptor beta chains below come from one sample, sequenced in a study of T cell changes during pregnancy in multiple sclerosis. The method was immunoSEQ multiplex PCR; TCRdb's version includes in-frame clones alone and lacks a portion of them. In the table there are approximately 70,000 clones, roughly 92% of which are singletons. The sequences come from peripheral blood, collected in the second trimester of pregnancy. The receptor set was obtained from a female donor with multiple sclerosis, enrolled in a pregnancy study.

The chain uses TRBV29-1 and TRBJ1-2, with TRBD1 identical over 9 bases. Germline CDR1 reads SQVTM; CDR2 reads ANQGSEA. V lost 5 bases to trimming and J lost 8 bases; unmatched junction nucleotides: 6. There are 12 residues in the CDR3. CDR3 region: CSVLDRGGGYTF. CDR3 DNA: TGCAGCGTTTTGGACAGGGGAGGGGGCTACACCTTC.

This sequence joins TRBV6-7 and TRBJ2-5; maybe TRBD1 (5 bases). TRBV6-7 is identified as an open reading frame with a role that is uncertain. The CDR3 is 11 amino acids. CDR3 DNA: TGTGCAGCCACAGGTCAAGAGACCCAGTACTTC. Translating gives CAATGQETQYF.

This chain joins TRBV27 and TRBJ2-3; TRBD2 agrees at 7 bases. CDR3 length: 14 amino acids. Germline V gene lookup returns CDR1 MNHEY and CDR2 SMNVEV (reference sequence). V was clipped by 8 bases and J by 2 bases; unmatched bases: 7. As DNA, the CDR3 is TGTGCCAGCTTCTCTAGCGGACACACAGATACGCAGTATTTT. Protein product: CASFSSGHTDTQYF.

The V call is TRBV19, the J call TRBJ2-7, with D uncertain. Germline CDR1 LNHDA, CDR2 SQIVND (reference sequence). The V end lost 6 bases, the J end lost 6 bases, and 15 bases lay between the germline ends. This CDR3 is 13 amino acids long. The CDR3 bases are TGTGCCAGTAGAGAAAATGGCCCCAGCGAGCAGTACTTC. This sequence encodes CASRENGPSEQYF.

This chain links TRBV27 with TRBJ2-2; a possible D gene is TRBD2 (6 bases). The CDR3 length is 15 residues. Trimming stripped 6 bases from V and 4 bases from J, with 15 bases between. Per germline, CDR1 MNHEY and CDR2 SMNVEV (reference sequence). The CDR3 sequence is CASSLGRLSTGELFF. CDR3 nucleotide sequence: TGTGCCAGCAGCCTCGGGAGATTGAGCACCGGGGAGCTGTTTTTT.

The rearrangement joins TRBV28 to TRBJ2-2; TRBD1 agrees at 7 bases. CDR3 length: 15 amino acids. CDR1 and CDR2 from the germline V gene are MDHEN and SYDVKM. J lost 1 base, V lost 6 bases, and 5 bases had no gene match. The CDR3 region is CASSTQGRNTGELFF. CDR3 in DNA: TGTGCCAGCAGCACACAGGGGCGGAACACCGGGGAGCTGTTTTTT.

Only a few counts were recorded for this clone. The rearrangement links TRBV30 to TRBJ2-2; D may be TRBD2 (5 bases). The V end was cut by 0 bases, the J end by 4 bases, with 12 bases between. The length of the CDR3 is 15 residues. Germline loops: CDR1 GTSNPN, CDR2 SVGIG (reference sequence). The DNA of the CDR3 is TGTGCCTGGAGTGTACTCTCGGGAAGCACCGGGGAGCTGTTTTTT. Translating gives CAWSVLSGSTGELFF.

This CDR3 is CASLPGLAGVGTGELFF. CDR3 nucleotides: TGTGCCAGCCTACCGGGACTAGCGGGAGTGGGCACCGGGGAGCTGTTTTTT. The rearrangement links TRBV28 to TRBJ2-2; 14 bases fit TRBD2. The ends lost 8 bases at V and 4 bases at J; junction bases unmatched: 9. The CDR3 covers 17 residues. The germline V gene has CDR1 MDHEN and CDR2 SYDVKM. Using reference TRBV28 and TRBJ2-2 for the parts outside the CDR3, the full variable domain is DVKVTQSSRYLVKRTGEKVFLECVQDMDHENMFWYRQDPGLGLRLIYFSYDVKMKEKGDIPEGYSVSREKKERFSLILESASTNQTSMYLCASLPGLAGVGTGELFFGEGSRLTVL.

This chain connects TRBV28 to TRBJ1-4; D ambiguous. V dropped 3 bases and J dropped 10 bases, with 9 bases sitting between them. Germline lookup yields CDR1 MDHEN and CDR2 SYDVKM. The CDR3 runs 12 residues. This chain's CDR3 is CASSFSGGKLFF. CDR3 bases: TGTGCCAGCAGTTTCTCGGGAGGAAAACTGTTTTTT.

The chain recombines TRBV4-1 with TRBJ2-7; no clear D. This CDR3 comprises 16 residues. The V gene's germline CDR1 is MGHRA and CDR2 YSYEKL. V shed 0 bases and J shed 5 bases, with 17 bases lying between them. The CDR3 protein is CASSQDLSRLFHEQYF. In DNA form, the CDR3 reads TGCGCCAGCAGCCAAGATTTGTCGCGGTTATTCCACGAGCAGTACTTC.

V usage is TRBV28 and J usage is TRBJ1-1; 8 bases map to TRBD1. V lost 6 bases to trimming and J lost 4 bases; unmatched junction nucleotides: 7. CDR1 is MDHEN, CDR2 SYDVKM, per germline. The length of the CDR3 is 14 residues. The CDR3 DNA reads as TGTGCCAGCAGCTCAGGGGGCCGGATCACTGAAGCTTTCTTT. This gives the protein CASSSGGRITEAFF.

This chain uses TRBV6-1 with TRBJ2-6; D is uncertain. V was trimmed by 2 bases and J by 4 bases, leaving 9 bases between them. The CDR3 runs to 15 residues. CDR1 and CDR2 (germline): MNHNS, SASEGT. Here the CDR3 reads CASSEMSSGANVLTF. The CDR3, as DNA: TGTGCCAGCAGTGAAATGAGTTCAGGGGCCAACGTCCTGACTTTC.

This clone has just one count. The chain has TRBV30 and TRBJ2-1; TRBD2 matches 9 bases. The germline V gene encodes CDR1 GTSNPN and CDR2 SVGIG (reference sequence). This CDR3 is built from 13 residues. The V gene end was trimmed by 8 bases and the J gene end by 8 bases; junction bases not matched to a gene: 10. Here the CDR3 DNA reads TGTGCCCGAGAGGCTAGCGGGGTCGATGAGCAGTTCTTC. This encodes CAREASGVDEQFF.

J is TRBJ2-5 and V is TRBV7-3; D is unclear. The CDR3 is 13 amino acids. Germline V gene lookup returns CDR1 SGHTA and CDR2 FQGTGA. Trimming removed 5 bases at V and 5 bases at J, with 12 bases between. CDR3 nucleotide sequence: TGTGCCAGCAGCCGGAGTCCGACGGAGACCCAGTACTTC. Its translation: CASSRSPTETQYF.

J is TRBJ1-4 and V is TRBV29-1; 9 bases align to TRBD1. CDR3 size: 14 residues. The germline gives CDR1 SQVTM, CDR2 ANQGSEA. The V segment lost 1 base and the J segment 6 bases; nucleotides outside the gene matches: 3. This chain's CDR3 is CSVEGTGADEKLFF. The DNA for the CDR3 is TGCAGCGTTGAAGGGACAGGGGCGGATGAAAAACTGTTTTTT.

This clone was seen a single time. The chain combines TRBV4-3 with TRBJ2-7, with D possibly being TRBD1 (5 bases). This CDR3 has 13 residues. CDR1 is LGHNA, CDR2 YSLEER, per germline. Deletions cut 0 bases from V and 6 bases from J, with 9 bases between. This CDR3 is CASSQDLGVEQYF. The CDR3 nucleotides are TGCGCCAGCAGCCAAGATTTAGGGGTCGAGCAGTACTTC.

The chain employs TRBV4-3 and TRBJ1-1; the D is unclear. Trimming left V 1 base short and J 3 bases short, with 6 bases between. The CDR3 spans 13 residues. In germline, CDR1 is LGHNA, CDR2 YSLEER. CDR3 region: CASSQGGYTEAFF. CDR3 coding DNA: TGCGCCAGCAGCCAAGGAGGGTACACTGAAGCTTTCTTT.

This chain uses TRBV28 with TRBJ2-2; 8 bases map to TRBD2. V gave up 4 bases and J gave up 2 bases; unmatched junction bases: 9. Germline-derived CDR1 and CDR2 are MDHEN and SYDVKM. The CDR3 contains 17 residues. CDR3 nucleotide sequence: TGTGCCAGCAGTTGGGATCCGGGAGGGGGAAACACCGGGGAGCTGTTTTTT. It encodes CASSWDPGGGNTGELFF.

The genes are TRBV19 and TRBJ2-4; 7 bases line up with TRBD1. The V gene's germline CDR1 is LNHDA and CDR2 SQIVND (reference sequence). The V segment lost 4 bases and the J segment 8 bases; nucleotides outside the gene matches: 14. There are 16 residues in the CDR3. This CDR3 reads CASSKPGQSGIDIQYF. The CDR3, as DNA: TGTGCCAGTAGTAAGCCGGGACAGTCTGGGATAGACATTCAGTACTTC.

This clone was seen once. This sequence joins TRBV7-7 and TRBJ2-1, with 8 bases aligning to TRBD1. Germline V gene sequence: CDR1 SSHAT, CDR2 FNYEAQ (reference sequence). The CDR3 extends over 16 amino acids. The ends lost 1 base at V and 7 bases at J; junction bases unmatched: 9. The CDR3 DNA reads TGTGCCAGCAGCTTAGGTCCAGGGGGCGCCGGGAATGAGCAGTTCTTC. It is translated as CASSLGPGGAGNEQFF.